This is a list of T cell receptor beta chains from one sample in a study of breast tumors, draining lymph nodes, adjacent tissues. TCRdb re-analysed the multiplex PCR reads in MiXCR, keeping a single row per CDR3 protein. The data hold 100,000 to 150,000 distinct CDR3 sequences, with 20% to 25% observed a single time. The sequenced sample consisted of axillary lymph node tissue. All receptors come from a female donor with breast cancer. Some clones in this sample may be carry-over from other donors' samples. Both conserved end residues are part of each CDR3. The D gene is left open where the match is weak. The listing skips clone size in some rows; elsewhere it reads once, few, many or a size class.

clone_size j_call d_call v_call cdr3_aa cdr3_nt
many TRBJ2-3 - TRBV12-3/TRBV12-4 CASSRPAGRKTRTDTQYF TGTGCCAGTTCCCGGCCGGCGGGACGGAAAACTCGCACAGATACGCAGTATTTT
many TRBJ2-5 - TRBV18 CASSPPAETQYF TGTGCCAGCTCACCACCGGCAGAGACCCAGTACTTC
many TRBJ2-1 - TRBV2 CASSVGVESYNEQFF TGTGCCAGCAGTGTAGGGGTAGAATCCTACAATGAGCAGTTCTTC
- TRBJ2-3 TRBD2 TRBV20-1 CSARDLTGSSGRTDTQYF TGCAGTGCTAGAGATCTCACAGGGTCTAGCGGGAGGACAGATACGCAGTATTTT
many TRBJ2-3 - TRBV15 CATSRAGSTDTQYF TGTGCCACCAGCAGAGCGGGGAGCACAGATACGCAGTATTTT
- TRBJ2-3 - TRBV15 CATSKIAVTDTQYF TGTGCCACCAGCAAAATAGCGGTCACAGATACGCAGTATTTT
few TRBJ1-4 - TRBV5-1 CASSLGYGRKLFF TGCGCCAGCAGCTTAGGGTACGGGCGAAAACTGTTTTTT
many TRBJ1-2 TRBD1 TRBV6-5 CASSTRQGANYGYTF TGTGCCAGCAGTACACGACAGGGCGCAAACTATGGCTACACCTTC
many TRBJ2-7 TRBD1 TRBV7-8 CASSPGQRSYEQYF TGTGCCAGCAGCCCGGGACAGAGGTCCTACGAGCAGTACTTC
many TRBJ2-3 TRBD2 TRBV12-3/TRBV12-4 CASSFATGGPDTQYF TGTGCCAGCAGTTTCGCAACGGGAGGGCCGGATACGCAGTATTTT
- TRBJ2-1 TRBD2 TRBV11-2 CASSLELLAGLGEQFF TGTGCCAGCAGCTTAGAATTACTAGCGGGGCTAGGTGAGCAGTTCTTC
- TRBJ1-2 - TRBV6-1 CASSGYNYGYTF TGTGCCAGCAGCGGCTATAACTATGGCTACACCTTC
many TRBJ2-3 - TRBV11-2 CASSLRVGSTDTQYF TGTGCCAGCAGCTTAAGGGTGGGGTCCACAGATACGCAGTATTTT
many TRBJ2-2 TRBD2 TRBV2 CASKKRETYTGELFF TGTGCCAGCAAGAAGCGGGAGACCTACACCGGGGAGCTGTTTTTT
many TRBJ2-4 - TRBV20-1 CSAPGPGPNIQYF TGCAGTGCTCCGGGACCAGGGCCAAACATTCAGTACTTC
many TRBJ2-3 - TRBV7-8 CASSSDYGDTQYF TGTGCCAGCAGCTCGGACTACGGAGATACGCAGTATTTT
few TRBJ1-2 TRBD1 TRBV28 CASSYPRTGDNYGYTF TGTGCCAGCAGCTACCCCCGGACAGGAGATAACTATGGCTACACCTTC
- TRBJ2-1 TRBD2 TRBV6-1 CANSELVPGLAQVYEQFF TGTGCCAACAGTGAATTGGTTCCGGGACTAGCTCAGGTATATGAGCAGTTCTTC
many TRBJ2-1 - TRBV14 CASSGGEGVGEQFF TGTGCCAGCAGCGGGGGAGAGGGGGTCGGTGAGCAGTTCTTC
many TRBJ2-7 - TRBV19 CASSTAGRGRYEQYF TGTGCCAGTAGTACGGCCGGGAGAGGGAGATACGAGCAGTACTTC
many TRBJ1-2 - TRBV10-3 CAISATDYGYTF TGTGCCATCAGTGCGACAGACTATGGCTACACCTTC
many TRBJ2-7 TRBD2 TRBV20-1 CSAQRGTSGRSPYEQYF TGCAGTGCTCAGAGGGGGACTAGCGGGAGGAGTCCCTACGAGCAGTACTTC
many TRBJ2-1 TRBD2 TRBV7-9 CASITRLAGYNEQFF TGTGCCAGCATAACTAGACTAGCGGGGTACAATGAGCAGTTCTTC
many TRBJ2-2 - TRBV12-3/TRBV12-4 CASSLGGRGMNTGELFF TGTGCCAGCAGTTTAGGGGGGCGGGGAATGAACACCGGGGAGCTGTTTTTT
few TRBJ2-7 TRBD2 TRBV28 CASSATTSGSVF TGTGCCAGCAGTGCCACGACTAGCGGGAGTGTCTTC
many TRBJ2-1 - TRBV19 CATSRFNEQFF TGTGCCACCTCCAGGTTCAATGAGCAGTTCTTC
many TRBJ1-5 TRBD1 TRBV15 CATSTTTGGSNQPQHF TGTGCCACCAGCACAACAACAGGGGGAAGCAATCAGCCCCAGCATTTT
few TRBJ2-2 TRBD2 TRBV18 CASSPPVAGVNTGELFF TGTGCCAGCTCACCACCGGTAGCGGGGGTGAACACCGGGGAGCTGTTTTTT
many TRBJ2-7 TRBD2 TRBV20-1 CSARPTGGWNEQYF TGCAGTGCTAGACCCACGGGGGGTTGGAACGAGCAGTACTTC
many TRBJ2-3 - TRBV11-3 CASSLERGDTQYF TGTGCCAGCAGCTTAGAAAGGGGAGATACGCAGTATTTT
- TRBJ2-5 TRBD2 TRBV6-5 CASSTSSPIYSAGVETQYF TGTGCCAGCAGCACCTCATCCCCCATCTACTCAGCGGGAGTCGAGACCCAGTACTTC
many TRBJ2-5 - TRBV6-5 CASRRVGPGTQYF TGTGCCAGCAGGCGGGTCGGCCCGGGGACCCAGTACTTC
- TRBJ1-2 TRBD1 TRBV5-5 CATRDRAYGYTF TGTGCCACGCGGGACAGGGCCTATGGCTACACCTTC
- TRBJ1-5 - TRBV3-1 CASSHGLAGYSNQPQHF TGTGCCAGCAGCCACGGCTTAGCGGGCTATAGCAATCAGCCCCAGCATTTT
many TRBJ2-7 - TRBV24-1 CATSDPGTPEQYF TGTGCCACCAGTGACCCCGGGACACCAGAGCAGTACTTC
few TRBJ2-5 - TRBV12-3/TRBV12-4 CASTKGLSQETQYF TGTGCCAGCACCAAGGGACTGTCGCAGGAGACCCAGTACTTC
once TRBJ1-2 - TRBV7-2 CASSLVLSDRPYGYTF TGTGCCAGCAGCTTAGTATTGTCCGATCGTCCTTATGGCTACACCTTC
many TRBJ2-3 - TRBV27 CASNPTSAKDTDTQYF TGTGCCAGCAACCCCACCTCGGCGAAGGACACAGATACGCAGTATTTT
many TRBJ2-2 TRBD1 TRBV5-5 CASSLVTGDTGELFF TGTGCCAGCAGCTTGGTGACAGGGGACACCGGGGAGCTGTTTTTT
many TRBJ1-2 - TRBV4-2 CASSQDQRQAIPYGYTF TGTGCCAGCAGCCAAGATCAGAGACAGGCGATACCCTATGGCTACACCTTC
many TRBJ2-2 TRBD2 TRBV5-1 CASSLAGRRVAGGSGTGELFF TGCGCCAGCAGCTTGGCGGGACGCCGGGTAGCGGGAGGTTCCGGCACCGGGGAGCTGTTTTTT
- TRBJ2-4 - TRBV28 CASRLRDGKNIQYF TGTGCCTCCCGACTCAGGGATGGGAAAAACATTCAGTACTTC
few TRBJ1-1 - TRBV7-9 CASSLGENTEAFF TGTGCCAGCAGCTTAGGGGAAAACACTGAAGCTTTCTTT
many TRBJ1-2 - TRBV29-1 CSVELQGYGYTF TGCAGCGTTGAATTACAGGGTTATGGCTACACCTTC
many TRBJ2-1 - TRBV18 CASSLAPYNEQFF TGTGCCAGCTCTCTAGCGCCTTACAATGAGCAGTTCTTC
many TRBJ1-5 - TRBV6-4 CASSDSGQPQHF TGTGCCAGCAGTGACTCAGGACAGCCCCAGCATTTT
- TRBJ2-7 - TRBV7-3 CASSINRGHYEQYF TGTGCCAGCAGTATCAATCGGGGTCACTACGAGCAGTACTTC
few TRBJ2-5 - TRBV28 CASSPSIAETQYF TGTGCCAGCAGTCCCTCTATTGCCGAGACCCAGTACTTC
many TRBJ2-1 TRBD2 TRBV19 CASSIGLAGAYEQFF TGTGCCAGTAGTATAGGGCTAGCGGGAGCCTATGAGCAGTTCTTC
few TRBJ2-3 TRBD1 TRBV5-4 CASSYGQGVTDTQYF TGTGCCAGCAGCTACGGACAGGGGGTCACAGATACGCAGTATTTT
many TRBJ2-1 TRBD2 TRBV5-4 CASSLLAGATYNEQFF TGTGCCAGCAGCTTACTAGCGGGAGCCACCTACAATGAGCAGTTCTTC
- TRBJ2-5 TRBD1 TRBV11-3 CASSPAILRQGQETQYF TGTGCCAGCAGCCCGGCAATTCTCCGACAGGGACAAGAGACCCAGTACTTC
many TRBJ2-7 - TRBV2 CASTEGGYEQYF TGTGCCAGCACCGAAGGGGGTTACGAGCAGTACTTC
many TRBJ2-3 - TRBV10-1 CASSESSMRQYF TGCGCCAGCAGTGAGTCATCCATGCGGCAGTATTTT
few TRBJ2-1 TRBD2 TRBV19 CASSIGTSARYNEQFF TGTGCCAGTAGTATAGGGACTAGCGCTCGCTACAATGAGCAGTTCTTC
many TRBJ2-2 TRBD1 TRBV4-1 CASSPWTGANTGELFF TGCGCCAGCAGCCCGTGGACAGGGGCCAACACCGGGGAGCTGTTTTTT
many TRBJ2-6 TRBD2 TRBV20-1 CSAGLAGPSGANVLTF TGCAGTGCAGGACTAGCGGGGCCCTCTGGGGCCAACGTCCTGACTTTC